These 20 T cell receptor beta chains originate from one sample sequenced in a study of T cells in Graves' hyperthyroidism and ophthalmopathy. From RNA transcripts, TCR beta CDR3 regions were amplified. During a first-round RT-PCR of the TCR CDR3, the HTBI primer set was used. From the multiplex PCR reads, TCRdb called clonotypes with MiXCR, one entry per CDR3 protein. The data contain some 370,000 distinct CDR3 sequences, around 15% of them singletons. The specimen sequenced was blood. These TCRs come from a man aged 50 or older with Graves' ophthalmopathy.

This clonotype was detected a few times. The chain combines TRBV29-1 with TRBJ2-5; TRBD2 is a possible D gene (5 bases). The V gene's germline CDR1 is SQVTM and CDR2 ANQGSEA. CDR3 length: 15 amino acids. Trimming left V 0 bases short and J 2 bases short, with 13 bases between. The CDR3 loop reads CSVEDWSGTQETQYF. The CDR3 DNA reads TGCAGCGTTGAAGATTGGTCGGGAACACAAGAGACCCAGTACTTC.

This clonotype was counted ten times or more. This chain uses TRBV29-1 with TRBJ2-3; no reliable D call. With 3 bases removed from V and 4 bases from J, the gap between germline ends came to 8 bases. Germline V gene data show CDR1 as SQVTM and CDR2 as ANQGSEA. The length of the CDR3 is 12 residues. As DNA, the CDR3 is TGCAGCGTTGACTCGCCAGCAGATACGCAGTATTTT. Translating gives CSVDSPADTQYF.

The rearrangement joins TRBV7-6 to TRBJ2-5, with D tentatively TRBD2 (6 bases). Germline V gene data show CDR1 as SGHVS and CDR2 as FNYEAQ. V gave up 5 bases and J gave up 1 base, with 14 bases separating them. The CDR3 totals 15 residues. CDR3: CASSQYSGTQETQYF. The CDR3 DNA sequence: TGTGCCAGCAGCCAATATAGCGGAACCCAAGAGACCCAGTACTTC.

The V gene is TRBV18, the J gene TRBJ1-4; a weak D match, TRBD1 (5 bases). Trimming left V 2 bases short and J 0 bases short, with 10 bases between. CDR1 is KGHSH, CDR2 LQKENI, per germline. The CDR3 has 16 residues. The DNA of the CDR3 is TGTGCCAGCTCACCAACCGGGGCAGCAACTAATGAAAAACTGTTTTTT. Translated, it gives CASSPTGAATNEKLFF.

Ten or more counts support this clonotype. The chain uses TRBV5-1 and TRBJ2-1, with 14 bases that match TRBD2. Losses at the gene ends were 4 bases for V and 9 bases for J; bases not matched to a gene: 6. CDR3 size: 15 residues. CDR1 is SGHRS and CDR2 is YFSETQ in the germline V gene. CDR3 nucleotides: TGCGCCAGCAGCGCGGGACTAGCGGGAGAGAGTGAGCAGTTCTTC. This encodes CASSAGLAGESEQFF.

Ten or more counts support this clonotype. V usage is TRBV6-1 and J usage is TRBJ2-5, with D perhaps TRBD2 (6 bases). CDR1 is MNHNS and CDR2 is SASEGT in the germline V gene. V gave up 4 bases and J gave up 5 bases, with 17 bases separating them. The CDR3 is 15 amino acids. This CDR3 is CASSAYPTSLETQYF. The CDR3 nucleotides are TGTGCCAGCAGTGCGTACCCCACTAGCCTGGAGACCCAGTACTTC.

The CDR3 loop is CASSPAFYLAGEQFF. Here the CDR3 DNA reads TGTGCCAGCAGCCCGGCGTTCTATCTAGCGGGAGAGCAGTTCTTC. The chain uses TRBV7-8 and TRBJ2-1, with 9 bases identical to TRBD2. This CDR3 has 15 residues. Trimming removed 5 bases from V and 10 bases from J; junction bases left unmatched: 12. CDR1 is SGHVS, CDR2 FQNEAQ, per germline.

This clonotype came up many times. The DNA of the CDR3 is TGTGCCAGCAGTTTAAGCGGGGTCGGGAGTGGCTACACCTTC. Its protein product is CASSLSGVGSGYTF. The J gene is TRBJ1-2, the V gene TRBV28; D unclear. V lost 2 bases and J lost 7, with 14 bases in between. Looked up from germline, CDR1 is MDHEN and CDR2 is SYDVKM. There are 14 residues in the CDR3.

This clonotype has more than one count but fewer than ten. V and J are TRBV6-5 and TRBJ2-3; 7 nucleotides align to TRBD1. CDR1 and CDR2 (germline): MNHEY, SVGAGI. V dropped 0 bases and J dropped 2; count of bases not matched to a gene: 11. CDR3 length equals 18 residues. The CDR3 loop reads CASSYSPKTGANTDTQYF. The CDR3 coding sequence is TGTGCCAGCAGTTACTCGCCGAAAACAGGGGCGAACACAGATACGCAGTATTTT.

This clonotype has a count of ten or more. This chain joins TRBV6-1 and TRBJ2-2, with 11 nucleotides matching TRBD2. The germline V gene has CDR1 MNHNS and CDR2 SASEGT. The CDR3 is 19 amino acids. Losses at the gene ends were 4 bases for V and 3 bases for J; bases not matched to a gene: 13. In DNA, the CDR3 is TGTGCCAGCAGTGCATTAGCGGGAGGGCCTCCTCGGGACACCGGGGAGCTGTTTTTT. Its translation: CASSALAGGPPRDTGELFF.

The sample holds many counts of this clonotype. The chain links TRBV6-1 to TRBJ2-5; 10 positions agree with TRBD1. V was pared by 6 bases and J by 5 bases, with 12 bases of the junction left unmatched. The germline V gene has CDR1 MNHNS and CDR2 SASEGT. There are 16 residues in the CDR3. CDR3 coding DNA: TGTGCCAGCAGCTTAGTAGGGACAGGGGTGGTCGAGACCCAGTACTTC. Protein product: CASSLVGTGVVETQYF.

This clonotype has at least ten counts. This chain uses TRBV6-5 with TRBJ2-3, with 13 bases identical to TRBD2. V was clipped by 6 bases and J by 0 bases; unmatched bases: 15. In germline, CDR1 is MNHEY, CDR2 SVGAGI. This CDR3 has 20 amino acids. The CDR3 loop reads CASRSSSGTSGISSTDTQYF. The CDR3 nucleotides are TGTGCCAGCAGGAGTTCATCCGGGACTAGCGGGATCTCTAGCACAGATACGCAGTATTTT.

This clonotype was detected ten times or more. This chain uses TRBV5-1 with TRBJ2-1; the D call may be TRBD1 or TRBD2 (5 bases each). Germline-derived CDR1 and CDR2 are SGHRS and YFSETQ. The CDR3 has 14 residues. V shed 0 bases and J shed 6 bases, with 10 bases lying between them. In nucleotides, the CDR3 is TGCGCCAGCAGCTTGGGGGGACCAGGCAATGAGCAGTTCTTC. It is translated as CASSLGGPGNEQFF.

The table lists this clonotype with a count of one. A much larger clone sits a single nucleotide away, making a read error possible. V usage is TRBV7-2 and J usage is TRBJ2-1, with 12 bases matching TRBD2. Trimming took 3 bases from V and 14 from J; bases not matched to a gene: 5. CDR3 size: 13 residues. Germline V gene data show CDR1 as SGHTA and CDR2 as FQGNSA. The CDR3 spells CASSFGTSGSEFF. DNA for the CDR3: TGTGCCAGCAGCTTTGGGACTAGCGGGTCTGAGTTCTTC.

The chain recombines TRBV12-3 or TRBV12-4 with TRBJ2-7; 10 positions match TRBD2. The CDR3 totals 16 residues. V lost 6 bases, J lost 6 bases, and 14 bases stayed unmatched. The CDR3 DNA follows: TGTGCCAGCAGCCTCAGCGGGAGGGCTCAGAGGAGCGAGCAGTACTTC. Amino acids: CASSLSGRAQRSEQYF.

This clonotype occurred many times. The V and J genes are TRBV28 and TRBJ1-1; D may be TRBD1 (5 bases). The V gene's germline CDR1 is MDHEN and CDR2 SYDVKM. The CDR3 extends over 18 amino acids. V lost 6 bases to trimming and J lost 5 bases, with 28 bases between them. Here the CDR3 DNA reads TGTGCCAGCAGCCAATCTCGGGGGGAGTCTCGGTGGCGGACTGAAGCTTTCTTT. It specifies CASSQSRGESRWRTEAFF.

This clonotype has a count of ten or more. The V gene is TRBV11-2, the J gene TRBJ2-1, with 9 bases matching TRBD2. The CDR3 has 20 amino acids. Germline CDR1 reads SGHAT; CDR2 reads FQNNGV. The J segment lost 1 base and the V segment lost 2 bases, leaving 15 bases of the junction unmatched. The DNA of the CDR3 is TGTGCCAGCAGCTTACTCCACGCTAGAAGACTAGCGGAGTCCTACAATGAGCAGTTCTTC. Residues: CASSLLHARRLAESYNEQFF. The full variable domain, rest sourced from reference TRBV11-2 and TRBJ2-1, is EAGVAQSPRYKIIEKRQSVAFWCNPISGHATLYWYQQILGQGPKLLIQFQNNGVVDDSQLPKDRFSAERLKGVDSTLKIQPAKLEDSAVYLCASSLLHARRLAESYNEQFFGPGTRLTVL.

This clonotype was counted ten times or more. The V call is TRBV12-3 or TRBV12-4, the J call TRBJ2-7; no clear D gene. The germline V and J ends were trimmed by 6 bases and 3 bases, with 12 bases remaining between them. This CDR3 has 13 residues. CDR3: CASRRTDHYEQYF. In DNA, the CDR3 is TGTGCCAGCAGGCGGACGGACCACTACGAGCAGTACTTC.

This clonotype was recorded many times. This chain joins TRBV2 and TRBJ2-5; D not resolved. Per the germline V gene, CDR1 is SNHLY and CDR2 is FYNNEI. This CDR3 spans 15 amino acids. Trimming left V 3 bases short and J 5 bases short, with 16 bases between. The CDR3 DNA reads as TGTGCCAGCAGTGAGCCAACTTCGTCTCGTGAGACCCAGTACTTC. It yields the protein CASSEPTSSRETQYF.

V is TRBV7-3 and J is TRBJ2-1, with no clear D. V dropped 5 bases and J dropped 5 bases, with 10 bases sitting between them. CDR3 size: 13 residues. CDR1 and CDR2 (germline): SGHTA, FQGTGA. The CDR3 reads CASSRARDNEQFF. The CDR3 nucleotides are TGTGCCAGCAGCCGGGCCCGAGACAATGAGCAGTTCTTC.